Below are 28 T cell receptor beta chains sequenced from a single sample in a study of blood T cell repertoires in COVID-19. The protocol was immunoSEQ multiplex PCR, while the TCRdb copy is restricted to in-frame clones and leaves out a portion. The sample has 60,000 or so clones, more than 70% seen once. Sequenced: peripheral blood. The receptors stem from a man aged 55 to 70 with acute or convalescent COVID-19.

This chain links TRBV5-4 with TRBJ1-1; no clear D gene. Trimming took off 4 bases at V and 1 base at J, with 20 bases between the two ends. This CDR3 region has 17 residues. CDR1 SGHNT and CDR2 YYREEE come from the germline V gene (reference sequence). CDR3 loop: CASSDNSLYPRNTEAFF. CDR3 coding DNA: TGTGCCAGCAGCGATAACAGTCTTTACCCCCGGAACACTGAAGCTTTCTTT.

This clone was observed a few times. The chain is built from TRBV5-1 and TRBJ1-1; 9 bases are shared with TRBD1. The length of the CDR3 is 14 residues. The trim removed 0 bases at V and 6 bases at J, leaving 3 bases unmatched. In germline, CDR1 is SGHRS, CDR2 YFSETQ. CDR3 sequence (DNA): TGCGCCAGCAGCTTGGGGGGACAGGGCTCTGAAGCTTTCTTT. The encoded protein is CASSLGGQGSEAFF. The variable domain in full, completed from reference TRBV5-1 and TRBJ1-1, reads KAGVTQTPRYLIKTRGQQVTLSCSPISGHRSVSWYQQTPGQGLQFLFEYFSETQRNKGNFPGRFSGRQFSNSRSEMNVSTLELGDSALYLCASSLGGQGSEAFFGQGTRLTVV.

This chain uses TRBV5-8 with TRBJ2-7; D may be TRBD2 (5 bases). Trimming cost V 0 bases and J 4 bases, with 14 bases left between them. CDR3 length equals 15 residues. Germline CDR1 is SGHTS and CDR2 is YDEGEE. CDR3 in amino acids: CASSLAGGSQYEQYF. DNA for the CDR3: TGTGCCAGCAGCTTGGCCGGAGGATCCCAGTACGAGCAGTACTTC.

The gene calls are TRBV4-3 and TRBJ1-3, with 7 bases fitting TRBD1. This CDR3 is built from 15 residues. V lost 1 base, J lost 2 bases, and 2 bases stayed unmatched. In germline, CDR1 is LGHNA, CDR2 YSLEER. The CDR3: CASSQGTGAGNTIYF. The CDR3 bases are TGCGCCAGCAGCCAAGGAACAGGGGCTGGAAACACCATATATTTT.

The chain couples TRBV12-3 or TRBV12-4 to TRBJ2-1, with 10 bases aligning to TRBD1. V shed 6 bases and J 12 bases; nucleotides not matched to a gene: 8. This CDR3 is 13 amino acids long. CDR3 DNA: TGTGCCAGCAGCCTGGGACAGGGGATCGGGCAGTTCTTC. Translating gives CASSLGQGIGQFF.

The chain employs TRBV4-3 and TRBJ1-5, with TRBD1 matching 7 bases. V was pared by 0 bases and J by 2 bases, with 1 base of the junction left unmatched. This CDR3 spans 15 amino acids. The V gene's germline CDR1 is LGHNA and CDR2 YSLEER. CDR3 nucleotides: TGCGCCAGCAGCCAAGATGGGACAGGCAATCAGCCCCAGCATTTT. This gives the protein CASSQDGTGNQPQHF.

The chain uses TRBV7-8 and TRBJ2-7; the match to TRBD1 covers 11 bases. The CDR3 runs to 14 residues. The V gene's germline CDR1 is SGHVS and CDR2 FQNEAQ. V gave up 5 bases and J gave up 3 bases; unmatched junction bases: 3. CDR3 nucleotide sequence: TGTGCCAGCAGCGGGGACAGGGGGTACTACGAGCAGTACTTC. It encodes CASSGDRGYYEQYF.

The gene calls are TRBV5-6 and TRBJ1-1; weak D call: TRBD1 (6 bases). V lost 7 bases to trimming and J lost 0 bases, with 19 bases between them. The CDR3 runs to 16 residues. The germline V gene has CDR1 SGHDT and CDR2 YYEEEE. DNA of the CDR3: TGTGCCAGCTCCCCGTATGCCGGACAGATGAACACTGAAGCTTTCTTT. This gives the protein CASSPYAGQMNTEAFF.

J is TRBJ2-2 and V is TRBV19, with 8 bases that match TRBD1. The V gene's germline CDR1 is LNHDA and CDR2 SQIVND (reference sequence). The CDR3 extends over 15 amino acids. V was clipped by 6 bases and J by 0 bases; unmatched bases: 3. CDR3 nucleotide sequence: TGTGCCAGTAGAGTACAGGGGGCGAACACCGGGGAGCTGTTTTTT. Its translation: CASRVQGANTGELFF.

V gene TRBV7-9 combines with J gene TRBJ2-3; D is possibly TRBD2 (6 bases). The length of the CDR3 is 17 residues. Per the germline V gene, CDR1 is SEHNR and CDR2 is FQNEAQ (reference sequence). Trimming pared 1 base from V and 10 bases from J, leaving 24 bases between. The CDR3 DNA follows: TGTGCCAGCAGCTTAGGGTATGGCGGGGCCAAACTCCACCCGCAGTATTTT. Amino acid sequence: CASSLGYGGAKLHPQYF.

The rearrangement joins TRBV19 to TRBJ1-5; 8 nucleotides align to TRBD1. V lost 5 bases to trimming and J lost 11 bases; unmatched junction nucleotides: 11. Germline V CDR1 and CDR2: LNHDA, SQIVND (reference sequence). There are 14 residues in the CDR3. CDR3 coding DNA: TGTGCCAGTAGTGTCGGGACAGGCCCAGGGTCCCAGCATTTT. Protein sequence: CASSVGTGPGSQHF.

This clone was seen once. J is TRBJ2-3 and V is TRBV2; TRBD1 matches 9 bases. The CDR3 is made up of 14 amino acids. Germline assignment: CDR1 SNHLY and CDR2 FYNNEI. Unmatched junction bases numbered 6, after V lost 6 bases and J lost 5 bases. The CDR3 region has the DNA TGTGCCAGCAGCGCGGACAGGGGTGGAGATACGCAGTATTTT. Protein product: CASSADRGGDTQYF.

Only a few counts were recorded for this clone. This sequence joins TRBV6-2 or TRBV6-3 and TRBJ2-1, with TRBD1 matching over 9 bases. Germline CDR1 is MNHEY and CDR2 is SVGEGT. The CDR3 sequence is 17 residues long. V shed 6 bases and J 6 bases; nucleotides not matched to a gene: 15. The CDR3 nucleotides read TGTGCCAGCAGCGGCACGACGACAGGGGGGACCCGCAATGAGCAGTTCTTC. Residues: CASSGTTTGGTRNEQFF.

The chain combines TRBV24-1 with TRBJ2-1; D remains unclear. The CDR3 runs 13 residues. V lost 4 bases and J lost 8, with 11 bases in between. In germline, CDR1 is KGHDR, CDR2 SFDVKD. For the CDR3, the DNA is TGTGCCACCAGTGACCCCCACTCCCATGAGCAGTTCTTC. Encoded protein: CATSDPHSHEQFF.

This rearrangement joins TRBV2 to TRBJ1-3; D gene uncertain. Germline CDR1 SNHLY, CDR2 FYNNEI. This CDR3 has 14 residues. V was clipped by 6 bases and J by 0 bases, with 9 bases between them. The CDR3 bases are TGTGCCAGCAGACAATCACCCTCTGGAAACACCATATATTTT. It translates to CASRQSPSGNTIYF.

The CDR3 sequence is CASSWTDSSYEQYF. The CDR3 DNA reads TGTGCCAGTAGCTGGACAGATAGCTCCTACGAGCAGTACTTC. This chain uses TRBV19 with TRBJ2-7; D perhaps matches TRBD1 (6 bases). V gave up 6 bases and J gave up 0 bases, with 12 bases separating them. This CDR3 is 14 amino acids long. The germline CDR1 and CDR2 sequences are LNHDA and SQIVND (reference sequence).

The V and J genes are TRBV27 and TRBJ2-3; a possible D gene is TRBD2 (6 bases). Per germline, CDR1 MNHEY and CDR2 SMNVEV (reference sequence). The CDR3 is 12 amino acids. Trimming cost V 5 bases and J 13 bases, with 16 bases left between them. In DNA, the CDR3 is TGTGCCAGCAGTACCTCAGCGGGCCCAAAGTATTTT. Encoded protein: CASSTSAGPKYF.

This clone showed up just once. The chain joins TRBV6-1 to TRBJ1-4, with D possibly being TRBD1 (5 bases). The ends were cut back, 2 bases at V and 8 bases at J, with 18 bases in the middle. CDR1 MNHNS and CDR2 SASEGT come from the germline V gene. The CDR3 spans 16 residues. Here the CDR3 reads CASSEIRTPSGEKLFF. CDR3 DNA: TGTGCCAGCAGTGAAATTCGGACGCCGTCAGGGGAAAAACTGTTTTTT.

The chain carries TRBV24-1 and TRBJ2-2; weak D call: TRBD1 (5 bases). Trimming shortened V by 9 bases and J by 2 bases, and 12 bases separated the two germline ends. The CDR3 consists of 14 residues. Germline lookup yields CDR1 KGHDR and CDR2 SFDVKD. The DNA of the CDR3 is TGTGCCACCTCTTCGGACACTAACACCGGGGAGCTGTTTTTT. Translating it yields CATSSDTNTGELFF.

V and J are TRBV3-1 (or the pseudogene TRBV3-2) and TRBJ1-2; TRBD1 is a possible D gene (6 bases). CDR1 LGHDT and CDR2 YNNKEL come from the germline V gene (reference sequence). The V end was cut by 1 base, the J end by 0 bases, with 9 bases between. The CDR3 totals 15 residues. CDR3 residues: CASSQGRTANYGYTF. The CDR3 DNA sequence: TGTGCCAGCAGCCAAGGGCGGACAGCTAACTATGGCTACACCTTC.

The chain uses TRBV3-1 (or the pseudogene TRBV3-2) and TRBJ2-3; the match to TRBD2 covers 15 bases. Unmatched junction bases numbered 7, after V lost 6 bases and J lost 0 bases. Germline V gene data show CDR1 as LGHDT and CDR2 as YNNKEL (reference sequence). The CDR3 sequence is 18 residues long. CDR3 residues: CASSRTSGGARSTDTQYF. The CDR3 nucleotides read TGTGCCAGCAGTCGGACTAGCGGGGGGGCGAGGAGCACAGATACGCAGTATTTT.

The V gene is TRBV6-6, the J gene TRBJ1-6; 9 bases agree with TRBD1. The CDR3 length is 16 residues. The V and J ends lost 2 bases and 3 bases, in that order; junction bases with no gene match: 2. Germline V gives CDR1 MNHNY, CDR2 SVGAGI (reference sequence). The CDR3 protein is CASSYQGQGYNSPLHF. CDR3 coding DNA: TGTGCCAGCAGTTACCAGGGACAGGGCTATAATTCACCCCTCCACTTT.

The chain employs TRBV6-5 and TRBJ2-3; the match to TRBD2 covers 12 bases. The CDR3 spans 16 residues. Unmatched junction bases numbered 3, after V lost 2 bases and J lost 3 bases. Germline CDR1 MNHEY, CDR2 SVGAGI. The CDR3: CASSYRLAGATDTQYF. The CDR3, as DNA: TGTGCCAGCAGTTACCGACTAGCGGGGGCTACAGATACGCAGTATTTT.

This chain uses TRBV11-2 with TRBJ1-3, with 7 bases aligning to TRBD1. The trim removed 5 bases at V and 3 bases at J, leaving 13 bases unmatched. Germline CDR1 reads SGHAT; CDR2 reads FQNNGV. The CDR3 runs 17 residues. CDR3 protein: CASSRHSRQGDGNTIYF. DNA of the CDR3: TGTGCCAGCAGCAGACATTCGCGGCAGGGGGATGGAAACACCATATATTTT.

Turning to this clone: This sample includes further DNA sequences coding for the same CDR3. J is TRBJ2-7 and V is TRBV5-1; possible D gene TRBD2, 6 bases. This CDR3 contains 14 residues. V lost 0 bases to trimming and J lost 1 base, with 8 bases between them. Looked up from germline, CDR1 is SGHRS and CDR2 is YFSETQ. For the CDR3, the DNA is TGCGCCAGCAGCTTGGTCGGGGGTTCCTACGAGCAGTACTTC. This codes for CASSLVGGSYEQYF.

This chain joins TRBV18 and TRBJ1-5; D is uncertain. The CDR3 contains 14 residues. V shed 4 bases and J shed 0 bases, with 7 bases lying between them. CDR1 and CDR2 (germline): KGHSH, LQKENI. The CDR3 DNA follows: TGTGCCAGCTCACAACAAAATAGCAATCAGCCCCAGCATTTT. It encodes CASSQQNSNQPQHF.

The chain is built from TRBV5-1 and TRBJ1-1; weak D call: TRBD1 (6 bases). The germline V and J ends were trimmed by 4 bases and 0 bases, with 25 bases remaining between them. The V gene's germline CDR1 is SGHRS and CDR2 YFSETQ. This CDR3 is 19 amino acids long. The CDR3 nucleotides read TGCGCCAGCAGCGTCGAATCCGGGACACGGAAATACATGAACACTGAAGCTTTCTTT. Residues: CASSVESGTRKYMNTEAFF.

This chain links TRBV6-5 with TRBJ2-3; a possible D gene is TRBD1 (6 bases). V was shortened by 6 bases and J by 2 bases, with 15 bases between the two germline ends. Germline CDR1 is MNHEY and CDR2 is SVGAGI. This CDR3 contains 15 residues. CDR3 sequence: CASSPLRGTTDTQYF. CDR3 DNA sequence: TGTGCCAGCAGCCCCCTCAGGGGAACCACAGATACGCAGTATTTT.